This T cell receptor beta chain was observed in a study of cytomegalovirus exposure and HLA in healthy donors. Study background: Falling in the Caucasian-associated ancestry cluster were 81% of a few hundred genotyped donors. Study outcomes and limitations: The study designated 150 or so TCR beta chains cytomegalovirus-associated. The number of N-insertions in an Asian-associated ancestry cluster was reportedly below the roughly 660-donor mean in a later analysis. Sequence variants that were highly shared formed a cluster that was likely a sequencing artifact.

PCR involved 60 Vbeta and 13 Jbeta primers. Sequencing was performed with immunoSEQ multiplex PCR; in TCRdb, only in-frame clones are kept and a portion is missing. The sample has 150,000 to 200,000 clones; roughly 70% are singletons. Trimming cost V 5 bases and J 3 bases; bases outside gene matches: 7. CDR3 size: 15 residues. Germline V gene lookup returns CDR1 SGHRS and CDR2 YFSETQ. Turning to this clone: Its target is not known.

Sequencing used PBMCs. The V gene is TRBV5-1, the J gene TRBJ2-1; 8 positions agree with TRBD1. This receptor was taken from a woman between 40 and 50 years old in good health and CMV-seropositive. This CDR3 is CASSADRAIYNEQFF. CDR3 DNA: TGCGCCAGCAGTGCGGACAGGGCTATCTACAATGAGCAGTTCTTC.